The entry that follows covers one T cell receptor beta chain sequence. The data originate from a study of blood T cell repertoires in COVID-19. The CDR3 has 16 residues. CDR1 is MNHNY, CDR2 SVGAGI, per germline (reference sequence). J lost 8 bases, V lost 3 bases, and 7 bases had no gene match. TCRdb's copy holds only in-frame clones and misses some; the assay was immunoSEQ multiplex PCR. This sample has 150,000 to 200,000 clones, with just over 90% found just once. V gene TRBV6-6 combines with J gene TRBJ1-6, with 10 bases aligning to TRBD1. The receptor's source is a man younger than 35 with acute or convalescent COVID-19. The sample consisted of peripheral blood. The CDR3 nucleotides are TGTGCCAGCAGTTATGGCCAGACAGGGGGCGATTCACCCCTCCACTTT. Amino acids: CASSYGQTGGDSPLHF.